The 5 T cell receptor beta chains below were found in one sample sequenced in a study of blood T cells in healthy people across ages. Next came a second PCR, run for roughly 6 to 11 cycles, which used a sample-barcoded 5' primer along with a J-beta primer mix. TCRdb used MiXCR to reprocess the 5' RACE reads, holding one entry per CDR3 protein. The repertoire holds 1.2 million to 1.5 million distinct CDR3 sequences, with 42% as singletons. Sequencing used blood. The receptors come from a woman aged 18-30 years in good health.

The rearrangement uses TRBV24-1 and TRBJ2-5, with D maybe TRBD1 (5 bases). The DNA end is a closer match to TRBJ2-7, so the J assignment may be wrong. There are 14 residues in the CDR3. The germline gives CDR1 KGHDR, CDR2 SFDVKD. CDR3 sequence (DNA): TGTGCCACCATTTGTGGAAGGACATCCTACGAGCAGTACTTC. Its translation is CATICGRTSYEQYF.

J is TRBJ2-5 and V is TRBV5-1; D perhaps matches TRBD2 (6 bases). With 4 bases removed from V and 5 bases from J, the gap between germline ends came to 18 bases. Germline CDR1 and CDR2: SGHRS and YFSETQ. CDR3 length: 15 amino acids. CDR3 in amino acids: CASSPLGGNYETQYF. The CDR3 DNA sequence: TGCGCCAGCAGCCCCCTCGGGGGTAACTATGAGACCCAGTACTTC.

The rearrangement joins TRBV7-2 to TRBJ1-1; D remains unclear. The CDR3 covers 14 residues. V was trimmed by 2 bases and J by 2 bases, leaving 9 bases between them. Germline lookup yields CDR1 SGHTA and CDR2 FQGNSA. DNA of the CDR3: TGTGCCAGCAGCTTATGGGGTAGAAACACTGAAGCTTTCTTT. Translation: CASSLWGRNTEAFF.

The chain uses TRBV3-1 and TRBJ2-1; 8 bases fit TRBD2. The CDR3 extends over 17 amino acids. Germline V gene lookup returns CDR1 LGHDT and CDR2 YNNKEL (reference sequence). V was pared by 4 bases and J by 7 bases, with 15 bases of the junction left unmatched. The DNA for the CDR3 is TGTGCCAGCAGCCCCAGCCCACTAGCGGAGGTGACGAATGAGCAGTTCTTC. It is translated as CASSPSPLAEVTNEQFF.

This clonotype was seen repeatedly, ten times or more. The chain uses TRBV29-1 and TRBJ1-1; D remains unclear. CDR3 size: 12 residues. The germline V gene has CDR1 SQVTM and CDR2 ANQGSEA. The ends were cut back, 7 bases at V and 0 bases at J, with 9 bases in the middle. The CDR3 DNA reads TGCAGCGCCGGTAGGATGAACACTGAAGCTTTCTTT. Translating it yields CSAGRMNTEAFF.